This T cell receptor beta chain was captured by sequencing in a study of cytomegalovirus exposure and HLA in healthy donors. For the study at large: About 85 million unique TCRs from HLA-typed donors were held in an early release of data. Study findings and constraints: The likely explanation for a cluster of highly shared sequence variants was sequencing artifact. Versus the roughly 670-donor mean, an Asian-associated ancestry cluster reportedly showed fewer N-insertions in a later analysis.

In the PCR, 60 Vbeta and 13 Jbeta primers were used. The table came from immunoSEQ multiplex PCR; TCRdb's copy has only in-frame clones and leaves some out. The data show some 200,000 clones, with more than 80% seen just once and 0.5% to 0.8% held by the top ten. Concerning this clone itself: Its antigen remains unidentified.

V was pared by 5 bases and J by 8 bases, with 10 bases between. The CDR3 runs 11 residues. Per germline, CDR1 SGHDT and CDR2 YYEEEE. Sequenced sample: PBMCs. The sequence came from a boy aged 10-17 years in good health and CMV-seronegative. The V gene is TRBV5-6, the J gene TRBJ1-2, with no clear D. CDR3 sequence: CASRYSRGYTF. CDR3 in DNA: TGTGCCAGCAGGTACTCCCGGGGCTACACCTTC.